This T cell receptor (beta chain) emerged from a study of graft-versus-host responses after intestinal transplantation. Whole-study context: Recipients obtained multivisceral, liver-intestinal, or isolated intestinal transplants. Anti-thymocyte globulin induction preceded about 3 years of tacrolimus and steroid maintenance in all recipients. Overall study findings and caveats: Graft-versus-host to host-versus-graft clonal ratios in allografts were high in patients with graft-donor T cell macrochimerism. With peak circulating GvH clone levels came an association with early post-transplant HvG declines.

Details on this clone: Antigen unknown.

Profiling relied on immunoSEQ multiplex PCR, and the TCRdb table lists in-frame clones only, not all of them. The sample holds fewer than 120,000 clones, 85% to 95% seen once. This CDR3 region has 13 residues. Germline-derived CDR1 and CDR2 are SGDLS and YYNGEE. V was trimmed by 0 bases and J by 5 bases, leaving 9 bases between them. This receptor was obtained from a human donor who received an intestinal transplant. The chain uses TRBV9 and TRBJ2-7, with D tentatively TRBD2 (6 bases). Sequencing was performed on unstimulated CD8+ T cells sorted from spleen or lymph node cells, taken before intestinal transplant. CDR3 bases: TGTGCCAGCAGCGTAGGGAGGGGAAACGAGCAGTACTTC. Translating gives CASSVGRGNEQYF.